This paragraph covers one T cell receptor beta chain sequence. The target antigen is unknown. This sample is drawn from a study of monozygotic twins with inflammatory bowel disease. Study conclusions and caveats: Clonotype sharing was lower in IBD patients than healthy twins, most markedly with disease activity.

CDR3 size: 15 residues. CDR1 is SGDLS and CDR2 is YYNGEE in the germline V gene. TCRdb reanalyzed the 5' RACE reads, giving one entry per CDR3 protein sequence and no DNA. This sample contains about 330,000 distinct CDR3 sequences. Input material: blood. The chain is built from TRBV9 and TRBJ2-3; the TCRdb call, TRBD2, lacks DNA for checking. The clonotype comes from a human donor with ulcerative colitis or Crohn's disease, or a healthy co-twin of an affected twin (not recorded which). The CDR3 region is CASSPGLLSTDTQYF.